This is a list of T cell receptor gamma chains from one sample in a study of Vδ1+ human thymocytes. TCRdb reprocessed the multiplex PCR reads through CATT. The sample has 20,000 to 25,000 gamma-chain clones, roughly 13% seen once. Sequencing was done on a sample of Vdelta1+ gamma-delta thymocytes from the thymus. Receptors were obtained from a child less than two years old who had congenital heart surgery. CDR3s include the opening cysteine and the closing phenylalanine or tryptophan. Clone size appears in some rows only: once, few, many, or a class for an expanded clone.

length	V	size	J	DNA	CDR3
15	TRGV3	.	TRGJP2	TGTGCCACCTGGGACAGGCTCGGGGGTGATTGGATCAAGACGTTT	CATWDRLGGDWIKTF
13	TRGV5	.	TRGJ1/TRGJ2	TGTGCCACCTGGGACAGCCCCGATTATAAGAAACTCTTT	CATWDSPDYKKLF
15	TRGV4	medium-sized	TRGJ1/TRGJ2	TGTGCCACCTGGGATCACTGGATTCTAGGCGATAAGAAACTCTTT	CATWDHWILGDKKLF
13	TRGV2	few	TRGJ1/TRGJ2	TGTGCCACCTGGCCCCCCGATTATTATAAGAAACTCTTT	CATWPPDYYKKLF
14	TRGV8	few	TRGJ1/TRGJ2	TGTGCCACCTGGGATATTAGGGTCGGTTATAAGAAACTCTTT	CATWDIRVGYKKLF
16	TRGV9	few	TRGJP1	TGTGCCTTGTGGGAGGTTACCCATACCACTGGTTGGTTCAAGATATTT	CALWEVTHTTGWFKIF
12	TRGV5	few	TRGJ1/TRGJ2	TGTGCCACCTGGGACAGGCCAAGGGGGAAACTCTTT	CATWDRPRGKLF
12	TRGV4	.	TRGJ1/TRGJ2	TGTGCCACCTGGCAGGATTATTATAAGAAACTCTTT	CATWQDYYKKLF
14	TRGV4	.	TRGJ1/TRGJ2	TGTGCCACCTGGGATGGGCCGTGGTGGGATAAGAAACTCTTT	CATWDGPWWDKKLF
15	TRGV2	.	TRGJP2	TGTGCCACCTGGGACGGGCCCCGTAGTGATTGGATCAAGACGTTT	CATWDGPRSDWIKTF
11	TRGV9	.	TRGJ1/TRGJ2	TGTGCCTTGTGGGAGGCGAATAAGAAACTCTTT	CALWEANKKLF
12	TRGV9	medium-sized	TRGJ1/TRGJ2	TGTGCCTTGTGGGAGGTGCAATATAAGAAACTCTTT	CALWEVQYKKLF
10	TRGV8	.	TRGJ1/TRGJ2	TGTGCCCCCGATTATTATAAGAAACTCTTT	CAPDYYKKLF
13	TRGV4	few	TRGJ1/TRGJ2	TGTGCCACCTGGAGTCACAATTATTATAAGAAACTCTTT	CATWSHNYYKKLF
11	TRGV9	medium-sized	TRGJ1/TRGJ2	TGTGCCTTGTGGGAGGCCGATAAGAAACTCTTT	CALWEADKKLF
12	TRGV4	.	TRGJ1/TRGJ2	TGTGCCACCTGGAGGCTATATTATAAGAAACTCTTT	CATWRLYYKKLF
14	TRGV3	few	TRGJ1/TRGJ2	TGTGCCACCTGGGACGCCCGGGATTATTATAAGAAACTCTTT	CATWDARDYYKKLF
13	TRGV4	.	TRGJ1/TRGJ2	TGTGCCACCTGGAATGATGTTTATTATAAGAAACTCTTT	CATWNDVYYKKLF
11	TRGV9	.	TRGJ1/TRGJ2	TGTGCCTTGTGGGAATCCTATAAGAAACTCTTT	CALWESYKKLF
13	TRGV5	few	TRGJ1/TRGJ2	TGTGCCACCTGGGACAGCGTTCATTATAAGAAACTCTTT	CATWDSVHYKKLF
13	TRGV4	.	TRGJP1	TGTGCCACCTGGGCCCCCGGGGGTTGGTTCAAGATATTT	CATWAPGGWFKIF
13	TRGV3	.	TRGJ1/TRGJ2	TGTGCCACCTGGGCCGAAACTCATTATAAGAAACTCTTT	CATWAETHYKKLF
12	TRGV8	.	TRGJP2	TGTGCCACCTGGAGAGGTGATTGGATCAAGACGTTT	CATWRGDWIKTF
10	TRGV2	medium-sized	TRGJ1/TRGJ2	TGTGCCACCTGGGAGAATAAGAAACTCTTT	CATWENKKLF
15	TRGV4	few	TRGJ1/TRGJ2	TGTGCCACCTGGTATGGGCCCATGAATTATTATAAGAAACTCTTT	CATWYGPMNYYKKLF
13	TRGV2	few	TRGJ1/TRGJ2	TGTGCCACCTGGGACGAGCGCAACTATAAGAAACTCTTT	CATWDERNYKKLF
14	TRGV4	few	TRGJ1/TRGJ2	TGTGCCACCTGGGAACAGGACCCCGGGGTTAAGAAACTCTTT	CATWEQDPGVKKLF
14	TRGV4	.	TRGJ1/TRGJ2	TGTGCCGCCTGGAATGGAAACCTTGGGTATAAGAAACTCTTT	CAAWNGNLGYKKLF